Each of the 21 T cell receptor beta chains below was sequenced from the same sample in a study of shared clonotypes between healthy human individuals. Clones were read by immunoSEQ multiplex PCR, and TCRdb kept only the in-frame ones, dropping some. The sample shows about 1 million clones, roughly 70% of them seen only once. The specimen was memory CD4+ T cells sorted from blood. Subset specified: CD45RA-negative fraction. The receptors stem from a man between 18 and 35 years old in good health.

V usage is TRBV14 and J usage is TRBJ1-1, with D perhaps matching TRBD1 (5 bases). V lost 7 bases, J lost 1 base, and 10 bases lay in between. Germline V gene lookup returns CDR1 SGHDN and CDR2 FVKESK. This CDR3 spans 13 amino acids. The CDR3 region is CASTKGKNTEAFF. DNA of the CDR3: TGTGCCAGCACGAAGGGGAAGAACACTGAAGCTTTCTTT.

As DNA, the CDR3 is TGTGCCAGCAGCTTAGAGGGTTATCAGCCCCAGCATTTT. The encoded protein is CASSLEGYQPQHF. V and J are TRBV7-9 and TRBJ1-5, with D uncertain. CDR3 size: 13 residues. Trimming removed 1 base at V and 5 bases at J, with 6 bases between. Per germline, CDR1 SEHNR and CDR2 FQNEAQ (reference sequence).

Turning to this clone: Other DNA sequences within the sample encode an identical CDR3. The CDR3 coding sequence is TGTGCCAGCACCGGCCTGTATGGCTACACCTTC. Its protein is CASTGLYGYTF. This chain joins TRBV6-1 and TRBJ1-2; D remains unclear. Trimming cost V 7 bases and J 5 bases, with 8 bases left between them. The CDR3 totals 11 residues. Germline V gene data show CDR1 as MNHNS and CDR2 as SASEGT.

V gene TRBV18 combines with J gene TRBJ1-1, with a weak D call TRBD1 (6 bases). The CDR3 spans 14 residues. Trimming stripped 5 bases from V and 0 bases from J, with 10 bases between. Germline assignment: CDR1 KGHSH and CDR2 LQKENI. This chain's CDR3 is CASSTGTMNTEAFF. In DNA form, the CDR3 reads TGTGCCAGCTCAACCGGGACAATGAACACTGAAGCTTTCTTT.

The V and J genes are TRBV2 and TRBJ2-5; D gene unclear. V was pared by 7 bases and J by 2 bases, with 11 bases between. The germline V gene has CDR1 SNHLY and CDR2 FYNNEI. CDR3 length: 13 residues. In nucleotides, the CDR3 is TGTGCCAGCACTCGGACGCAACAAGAGACCCAGTACTTC. Translation: CASTRTQQETQYF.

This rearrangement joins TRBV7-2 to TRBJ2-1; 7 bases are a match to TRBD2. This CDR3 is 14 amino acids long. With 8 bases clipped from V and 6 bases from J, the junction kept 10 bases outside the gene matches. Germline CDR1 reads SGHTA; CDR2 reads FQGNSA. CDR3 loop: CASGDPGGGNEQFF. As DNA, the CDR3 is TGTGCCAGCGGTGATCCCGGCGGGGGCAATGAGCAGTTCTTC.

The chain employs TRBV28 and TRBJ2-7; TRBD1 aligns across 11 bases. Trimming took 6 bases from V and 5 from J; bases not matched to a gene: 12. From germline, CDR1 is MDHEN and CDR2 SYDVKM. The CDR3 has 16 residues. CDR3 nucleotide sequence: TGTGCCAGCAGCCTGACCCCGGGACAGGGGGACGACGAGCAGTACTTC. As protein: CASSLTPGQGDDEQYF.

The CDR3 sequence is CASRSSTDTQYF. The CDR3 coding sequence is TGTGCCTCCCGTTCTAGCACAGATACGCAGTATTTT. The chain uses TRBV10-3 and TRBJ2-3; no reliable D call. Trimming shortened V by 11 bases and J by 0 bases, and 9 bases separated the two germline ends. In germline, CDR1 is ENHRY, CDR2 SYGVKD. The CDR3 sequence is 12 residues long.

The chain employs TRBV28 and TRBJ2-7; 10 bases line up with TRBD1. The CDR3 is made up of 16 amino acids. Germline V gives CDR1 MDHEN, CDR2 SYDVKM. V lost 5 bases, J lost 2 bases, and 9 bases stayed unmatched. The CDR3 region is CASSIGGQGRPYEQYF. CDR3 bases: TGTGCCAGCAGTATAGGGGGACAGGGGAGGCCCTACGAGCAGTACTTC.

A few counts support this clone. The rearrangement uses TRBV7-2 and TRBJ2-2; D might be TRBD2 (6 bases). Germline V CDR1 and CDR2: SGHTA, FQGNSA. V was clipped by 1 base and J by 5 bases, with 14 bases between them. The CDR3 covers 16 residues. CDR3 loop: CASSLVTGLETGELFF. As DNA, the CDR3 is TGTGCCAGCAGCTTAGTTACGGGACTTGAAACCGGGGAGCTGTTTTTT.

V and J are TRBV5-8 and TRBJ2-2, with TRBD2 as a possible D gene (5 bases). The CDR3 is 15 residues long. Trimming shortened V by 2 bases and J by 4 bases, and 12 bases separated the two germline ends. Germline V gives CDR1 SGHTS, CDR2 YDEGEE. In nucleotides, the CDR3 is TGTGCCAGCAGCTTAGGAGGAAAGTTCACCGGGGAGCTGTTTTTT. Translating gives CASSLGGKFTGELFF. Based on the CDR3 plus reference TRBV5-8 and TRBJ2-2, the full variable domain is EAGVTQSPTHLIKTRGQQATLRCSPISGHTSVYWYQQALGLGLQFLLWYDEGEERNRGNFPPRFSGRQFPNYSSELNVNALELEDSALYLCASSLGGKFTGELFFGEGSRLTVL.

Concerning this clone: Since a far larger clone is one base different, this is likely a read error. V usage is TRBV1 and J usage is TRBJ1-2. TRBV1 is a documented pseudogene. CDR3 length equals 21 residues. The CDR3 region has the DNA TGCACCAGCAGCCAAGATCGACCTCCTTTCGAGCGGGACAGTGTGGGGTATGGCTACACCTTC. Its protein product is CTSSQDRPPFERDSVGYGYTF.

Only a few counts were recorded for this clone. The J gene is TRBJ1-5, the V gene TRBV2, with no clear D. This CDR3 has 13 residues. Germline V gene lookup returns CDR1 SNHLY and CDR2 FYNNEI. The V gene lost 6 bases and the J gene lost 11 bases, with 17 bases spanning the gap. The DNA for the CDR3 is TGTGCCAGCAGCCTGTCCCAACAGCCTGCCCAGCATTTT. Protein: CASSLSQQPAQHF.

The V call is TRBV5-3, the J call TRBJ1-4, with 7 bases that match TRBD1. TRBV5-3 is designated an ORF whose function remains uncertain. V lost 1 base, J lost 6 bases, and 6 bases stayed unmatched. The CDR3 has 15 amino acids. This CDR3 is CARSLRTTGDEKLFF. The CDR3 DNA reads TGTGCCAGAAGCTTGCGTACCACAGGGGATGAAAAACTGTTTTTT.

Details on this clone: One end of the junction does not line up with germline, which may come from a read error. This chain joins TRBV6-5 and TRBJ1-3, with a possible D match to TRBD1 (6 bases). The CDR3 covers 13 residues. Germline values: CDR1 MNHEY, CDR2 SVGAGI. CDR3: CASSYARGGKLDF. CDR3 DNA: TGTGCCAGCAGTTACGCGAGGGGGGGGAAGCTGGATTTT.

V is TRBV6-5 and J is TRBJ1-6; D may be TRBD1 (5 bases). V was trimmed by 0 bases and J by 8 bases, leaving 5 bases between them. CDR3 length: 13 residues. The germline V gene has CDR1 MNHEY and CDR2 SVGAGI. The CDR3 spells CASSYSGDSPLHF. CDR3 in DNA: TGTGCCAGCAGTTACTCAGGGGATTCACCCCTCCACTTT.

V is TRBV7-9 and J is TRBJ2-3; 10 bases map to TRBD2. The CDR3 has 16 amino acids. The ends lost 4 bases at V and 4 bases at J; junction bases unmatched: 8. In germline, CDR1 is SEHNR, CDR2 FQNEAQ (reference sequence). Here the CDR3 reads CASSSLSGRAADTQYF. The CDR3 region has the DNA TGTGCCAGCAGCTCCCTCAGCGGGAGGGCCGCAGATACGCAGTATTTT.

Many counts were recorded for this clone. The V gene is TRBV30, the J gene TRBJ2-1; a possible D gene is TRBD2 (7 bases). V gave up 1 base and J gave up 14 bases, with 15 bases separating them. Germline V gene sequence: CDR1 GTSNPN, CDR2 SVGIG (reference sequence). This CDR3 has 12 residues. The DNA for the CDR3 is TGTGCCTGGAGTGGTCGCCAGGGGAGGGAGTTCTTC. It translates to CAWSGRQGREFF. Full variable domain (outside the CDR3, taken from reference TRBV30 and TRBJ2-1): SQTIHQWPATLVQPVGSPLSLECTVEGTSNPNLYWYRQAAGRGLQLLFYSVGIGQISSEVPQNLSASRPQDRQFILSSKKLLLSDSGFYLCAWSGRQGREFFGPGTRLTVL.

This chain connects TRBV5-1 to TRBJ2-3; 16 nucleotides align to TRBD2. The CDR3 extends over 17 amino acids. CDR1 and CDR2 from the germline V gene are SGHRS and YFSETQ. V was pared by 2 bases and J by 5 bases, with 5 bases of the junction left unmatched. Here the CDR3 reads CASSFWGTSGREDTQYF. The CDR3 region has the DNA TGCGCCAGCAGCTTCTGGGGGACTAGCGGGAGGGAAGATACGCAGTATTTT.

The chain is built from TRBV7-8 and TRBJ1-4; D is undetermined. The V and J ends lost 2 bases and 3 bases respectively, with 13 bases between them. Germline V gene lookup returns CDR1 SGHVS and CDR2 FQNEAQ. The CDR3 sequence is 16 residues long. The CDR3: CASSLSPGGSNEKLFF. The DNA of the CDR3 is TGTGCCAGCAGCTTATCCCCCGGAGGATCTAATGAAAAACTGTTTTTT. The entire variable domain, with the rest obtained from reference TRBV7-8 and TRBJ1-4, is as follows: GAGVSQSPRYKVAKRGQDVALRCDPISGHVSLFWYQQALGQGPEFLTYFQNEAQLDKSGLPSDRFFAERPEGSVSTLKIQRTQQEDSAVYLCASSLSPGGSNEKLFFGSGTQLSVL.

The V call is TRBV18, the J call TRBJ2-3; D call uncertain. The germline V gene has CDR1 KGHSH and CDR2 LQKENI. The CDR3 covers 13 residues. Trimming took 6 bases from V and 0 from J, leaving 7 bases between them. CDR3 coding DNA: TGTGCCAGCTCCCTCGGGAGCACAGATACGCAGTATTTT. Its protein is CASSLGSTDTQYF.